The 17 T cell receptor beta chains given below trace back to one sample, sequenced in a study of blood T cell repertoires in COVID-19. Clones were read by immunoSEQ multiplex PCR, and TCRdb kept only the in-frame ones, dropping some. The sample carries about 200,000 clones, just under 90% recorded once. Material: peripheral blood. The origin of the receptors is a man aged 60-69 years who had recovered from COVID-19.

To note about this clone: The germline gene is not matched at one end of the junction; a read error may be the cause. V gene TRBV6-1 combines with J gene TRBJ2-1; no clear D. Per the germline V gene, CDR1 is MNHNS and CDR2 is SASEGT. CDR3 size: 11 residues. CDR3 coding DNA: TGTGCCAGCAGTGAAGCGGCCAATTCTCTCTTC. Encoded protein: CASSEAANSLF.

The J gene is TRBJ2-7, the V gene TRBV23-1, with 8 bases aligning to TRBD1. TRBV23-1 falls under the ORF class, with uncertain function. The CDR3 runs to 15 residues. The V and J ends lost 0 bases and 2 bases, in that order; junction bases with no gene match: 3. DNA of the CDR3: TGCGCCAGCAGTCAATCGGGACAGGAGACCTACGAGCAGTACTTC. This sequence encodes CASSQSGQETYEQYF.

The rearrangement links TRBV11-3 to TRBJ1-2; 8 positions match TRBD1. V dropped 0 bases and J dropped 4; count of bases not matched to a gene: 25. CDR1 SGHNT and CDR2 YENEEA come from the germline V gene. CDR3 length equals 22 residues. Here the CDR3 reads CASSLDGHRQGQPNRPVYGYTF. The DNA for the CDR3 is TGTGCCAGCAGCTTAGATGGTCATCGACAGGGGCAGCCAAACCGACCAGTCTATGGCTACACCTTC. Complete variable domain (other parts from reference TRBV11-3 and TRBJ1-2): EAGVVQSPRYKIIEKKQPVAFWCNPISGHNTLYWYLQNLGQGPELLIRYENEEAVDDSQLPKDRFSAERLKGVDSTLKIQPAELGDSAVYLCASSLDGHRQGQPNRPVYGYTFGSGTRLTVV.

The chain links TRBV30 to TRBJ2-5, with unresolved D. The V end lost 0 bases, the J end lost 2 bases, and 7 bases lay between the germline ends. Germline CDR1 GTSNPN, CDR2 SVGIG (reference sequence). The CDR3 sequence is 13 residues long. CDR3 coding DNA: TGTGCCTGGAGTGTGGTACAGCAAGAGACCCAGTACTTC. It translates to CAWSVVQQETQYF.

V is TRBV2 and J is TRBJ1-4; no clear D. The CDR3 sequence is 15 residues long. Germline CDR1 and CDR2: SNHLY and FYNNEI. V was cut by 7 bases and J by 2 bases, with 14 bases left in between. This CDR3 reads CASTRTIQTNEKLFF. Written as DNA, the CDR3 is TGTGCCAGCACCAGAACAATACAGACTAATGAAAAACTGTTTTTT.

In DNA, the CDR3 is TGTGCCAGCCGGCGGAAGGTAGCAGAGACCCAGTACTTC. As protein: CASRRKVAETQYF. This chain links TRBV28 with TRBJ2-5; D gene uncertain. The CDR3 has 13 amino acids. The germline V and J ends were trimmed by 8 bases and 4 bases, with 14 bases remaining between them. The V gene's germline CDR1 is MDHEN and CDR2 SYDVKM.

The chain links TRBV5-5 to TRBJ2-5; D might be TRBD1 (6 bases). The CDR3 spans 14 residues. Germline V CDR1 and CDR2: SGHKS, YYEKEE (reference sequence). V was shortened by 4 bases and J by 1 base, with 11 bases between the two germline ends. For the CDR3, the DNA is TGTGCCAGCAGCAGGGGGTTGGCCCAAGAGACCCAGTACTTC. Protein product: CASSRGLAQETQYF.

This clone showed up just a few times. CDR3 sequence reads: CASSPNLRDSNYGYTF. CDR3 sequence (DNA): TGCGCCAGCAGCCCCAACCTCAGGGATTCTAACTATGGCTACACCTTC. The chain combines TRBV5-1 with TRBJ1-2; tentatively, D is TRBD1 (5 bases). There are 16 residues in the CDR3. The V end was cut by 4 bases, the J end by 0 bases, with 16 bases between. Germline CDR1 reads SGHRS; CDR2 reads YFSETQ.

This clone was found a few times. This CDR3 reads CASSVGLSNTGELFF. CDR3 bases: TGTGCCAGCAGCGTAGGCCTATCGAACACCGGGGAGCTGTTTTTT. J is TRBJ2-2 and V is TRBV9; D is unresolved. CDR1 is SGDLS and CDR2 is YYNGEE in the germline V gene. This CDR3 region has 15 residues. Between the trimmed V and J ends, which lost 0 bases and 0 bases, there was a span of 6 bases. Complete variable domain (other parts from reference TRBV9 and TRBJ2-2): DSGVTQTPKHLITATGQRVTLRCSPRSGDLSVYWYQQSLDQGLQFLIQYYNGEERAKGNILERFSAQQFPDLHSELNLSSLELGDSALYFCASSVGLSNTGELFFGEGSRLTVL.

This clone turned up a few times. The V gene is TRBV6-5, the J gene TRBJ2-7; 9 bases map to TRBD2. This CDR3 has 15 residues. The V segment lost 6 bases and the J segment 2 bases; nucleotides outside the gene matches: 8. Germline V lookup: CDR1 MNHEY, CDR2 SVGAGI. CDR3 in DNA: TGTGCCAGCAGAACCAGACTAGCGGCAACCTACGAGCAGTACTTC. It is translated as CASRTRLAATYEQYF.

The chain joins TRBV19 to TRBJ1-3; D gene unclear. V was shortened by 6 bases and J by 1 base, with 13 bases between the two germline ends. Germline CDR1 reads LNHDA; CDR2 reads SQIVND (reference sequence). CDR3 size: 15 residues. CDR3: CASSPSGISGNTIYF. As DNA, the CDR3 is TGTGCCAGTAGCCCCAGCGGGATATCTGGAAACACCATATATTTT.

The count of this clone is one. The gene calls are TRBV10-3 and TRBJ1-2; 8 nucleotides line up with TRBD1. The germline CDR1 and CDR2 sequences are ENHRY and SYGVKD. The junction had 6 bases not matched to a gene; V was cut back by 2 bases and J by 4 bases. The CDR3 runs 15 residues. The CDR3 DNA reads as TGTGCCATCAGTGAGGGGGGTGGGACAGGCTATGGCTACACCTTC. Encoded protein: CAISEGGGTGYGYTF.

This chain's CDR3 is CASSTPIDRGYGYTF. The DNA of the CDR3 is TGTGCCAGTAGTACCCCGATCGACAGGGGATATGGCTACACCTTC. V and J are TRBV19 and TRBJ1-2; TRBD1 agrees at 8 bases. Germline values: CDR1 LNHDA, CDR2 SQIVND (reference sequence). V shed 4 bases and J 5 bases; nucleotides not matched to a gene: 9. The CDR3 consists of 15 residues.

The chain combines TRBV5-1 with TRBJ2-7, with a tentative D call TRBD1 (5 bases). The germline V gene has CDR1 SGHRS and CDR2 YFSETQ. The CDR3 is 15 amino acids. V was clipped by 0 bases and J by 0 bases, with 10 bases between them. The CDR3 DNA reads TGCGCCAGCAGCTTGGTTAGGGGCCCCTCCTACGAGCAGTACTTC. Translated, it gives CASSLVRGPSYEQYF. Looking up the rest from reference TRBV5-1 and TRBJ2-7 gives the full variable domain: KAGVTQTPRYLIKTRGQQVTLSCSPISGHRSVSWYQQTPGQGLQFLFEYFSETQRNKGNFPGRFSGRQFSNSRSEMNVSTLELGDSALYLCASSLVRGPSYEQYFGPGTRLTVT.

This clone was observed a handful of times. The V and J genes are TRBV7-9 and TRBJ2-3; TRBD1 agrees at 9 bases. Germline assignment: CDR1 SEHNR and CDR2 FQNEAQ (reference sequence). J was trimmed by 4 bases and V by 10 bases; bases with no gene match: 6. The CDR3 is 13 residues long. The CDR3 protein is CATDRGGADTQYF. The CDR3 coding sequence is TGTGCCACCGACAGGGGGGGCGCAGATACGCAGTATTTT.

This clone was seen more than once but under ten times. This chain uses TRBV4-3 with TRBJ1-2; tentatively, D is TRBD1 (5 bases). V was pared by 0 bases and J by 8 bases, with 13 bases between. The CDR3 extends over 14 amino acids. The V gene's germline CDR1 is LGHNA and CDR2 YSLEER. DNA for the CDR3: TGCGCCAGCAGCCAAGAAGGGCAGGGCCGAGGCTACACCTTC. Translation: CASSQEGQGRGYTF.

This chain links TRBV25-1 with TRBJ2-1; 8 bases fit TRBD1. V shed 5 bases, J shed 3 bases, and the junction held 15 bases outside the gene matches. The CDR3 is 18 amino acids. Germline V gene data show CDR1 as MGHDK and CDR2 as SYGVNS. Here the CDR3 DNA reads TGTGCCAGCAGTCCACCCCCCGGACAGGGAAAGAACTACAATGAGCAGTTCTTC. It specifies CASSPPPGQGKNYNEQFF. Using reference TRBV25-1 and TRBJ2-1 for the parts outside the CDR3, the full variable domain is EADIYQTPRYLVIGTGKKITLECSQTMGHDKMYWYQQDPGMELHLIHYSYGVNSTEKGDLSSESTVSRIRTEHFPLTLESARPSHTSQYLCASSPPPGQGKNYNEQFFGPGTRLTVL.